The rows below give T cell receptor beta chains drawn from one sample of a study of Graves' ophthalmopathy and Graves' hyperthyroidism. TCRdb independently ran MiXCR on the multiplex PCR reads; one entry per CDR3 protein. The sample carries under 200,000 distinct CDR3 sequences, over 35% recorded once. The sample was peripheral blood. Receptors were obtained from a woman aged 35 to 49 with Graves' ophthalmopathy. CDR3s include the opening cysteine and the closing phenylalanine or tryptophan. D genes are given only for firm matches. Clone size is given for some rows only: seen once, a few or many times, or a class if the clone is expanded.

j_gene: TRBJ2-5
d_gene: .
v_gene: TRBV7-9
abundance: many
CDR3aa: CASSSAGSGETQYF
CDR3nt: TGTGCCAGCAGTTCCGCTGGGTCAGGAGAGACCCAGTACTTC

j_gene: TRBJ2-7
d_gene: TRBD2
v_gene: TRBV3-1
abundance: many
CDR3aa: CASSQGSGRGAYEQYF
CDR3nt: TGTGCCAGCAGCCAAGGTAGCGGGAGAGGCGCCTACGAGCAGTACTTC

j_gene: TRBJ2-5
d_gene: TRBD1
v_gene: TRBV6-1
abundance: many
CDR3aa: CASSEQGPQTQYF
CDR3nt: TGTGCCAGCAGCGAACAGGGGCCCCAGACCCAGTACTTC

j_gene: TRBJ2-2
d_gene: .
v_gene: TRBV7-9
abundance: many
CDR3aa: CASSFPPGELFF
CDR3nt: TGTGCCAGCAGCTTCCCACCCGGGGAGCTGTTTTTT

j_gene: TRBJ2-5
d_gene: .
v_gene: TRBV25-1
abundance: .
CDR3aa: CASKTGREETQYF
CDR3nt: TGTGCCAGCAAGACAGGGAGGGAAGAGACCCAGTACTTC

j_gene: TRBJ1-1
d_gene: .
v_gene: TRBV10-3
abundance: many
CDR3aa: CAISPSSTMNTEAFF
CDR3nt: TGTGCCATCAGTCCGTCCAGCACCATGAACACTGAAGCTTTCTTT

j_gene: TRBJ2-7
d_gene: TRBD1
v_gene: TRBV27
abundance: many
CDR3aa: CASSTTTGGSYEQYF
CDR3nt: TGTGCCAGCAGCACAACGACAGGGGGCTCCTACGAGCAGTACTTC

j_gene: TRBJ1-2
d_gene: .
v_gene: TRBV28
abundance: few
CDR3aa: CASSFGPYGYTF
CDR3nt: TGTGCCAGCAGTTTTGGACCCTATGGCTACACCTTC

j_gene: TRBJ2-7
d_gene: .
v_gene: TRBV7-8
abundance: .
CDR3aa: CASSLGRGPPEQYF
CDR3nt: TGTGCCAGCAGCTTGGGCCGGGGCCCCCCCGAGCAGTACTTC

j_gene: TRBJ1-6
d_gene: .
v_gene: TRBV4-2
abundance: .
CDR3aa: CASSSGRAHLHF
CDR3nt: TGTGCCAGCAGTTCGGGACGGGCGCACCTCCACTTT

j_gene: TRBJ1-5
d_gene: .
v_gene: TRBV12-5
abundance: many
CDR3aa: CASGLVNGGPQHF
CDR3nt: TGTGCTAGTGGTTTGGTAAACGGCGGGCCCCAGCATTTT

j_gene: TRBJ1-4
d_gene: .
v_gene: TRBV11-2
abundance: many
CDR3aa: CASSFGQTNEKLFF
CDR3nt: TGTGCCAGCAGCTTTGGGCAGACAAATGAAAAACTGTTTTTT

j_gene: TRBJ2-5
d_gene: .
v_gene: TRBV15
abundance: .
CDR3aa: CATSRGPGETQYF
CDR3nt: TGTGCCACCAGCAGAGGTCCTGGGGAGACCCAGTACTTC

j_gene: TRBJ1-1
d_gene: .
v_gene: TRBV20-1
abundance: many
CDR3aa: CSARDRVWAATEAFF
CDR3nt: TGCAGTGCTAGAGACAGGGTTTGGGCGGCCACTGAAGCTTTCTTT

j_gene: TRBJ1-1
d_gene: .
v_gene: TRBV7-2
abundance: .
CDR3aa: CASSLGLENTEAFF
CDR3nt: TGTGCCAGCAGCTTGGGTCTGGAGAACACTGAAGCTTTCTTT

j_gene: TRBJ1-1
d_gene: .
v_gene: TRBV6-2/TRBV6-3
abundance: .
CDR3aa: CASSTGMNAEAFF
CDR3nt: TGTGCCAGCAGCACCGGGATGAACGCTGAAGCTTTCTTT

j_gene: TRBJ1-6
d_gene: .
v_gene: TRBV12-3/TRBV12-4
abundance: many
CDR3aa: CASSRGGPNSPLHF
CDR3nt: TGTGCCAGCAGCCGAGGGGGGCCAAATTCACCCCTCCACTTT

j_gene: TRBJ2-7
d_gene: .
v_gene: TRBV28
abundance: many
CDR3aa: CASSPQDVNYEQYF
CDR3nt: TGTGCCAGCAGTCCCCAGGACGTAAACTACGAGCAGTACTTC

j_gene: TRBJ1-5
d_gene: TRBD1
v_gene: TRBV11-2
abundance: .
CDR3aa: CASSDRDRGSNQPQHF
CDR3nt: TGTGCCAGCAGCGACCGGGACAGGGGAAGCAATCAGCCCCAGCATTTT

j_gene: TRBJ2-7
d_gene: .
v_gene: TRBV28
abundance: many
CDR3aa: CASVGSYEQYF
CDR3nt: TGTGCCAGCGTCGGCTCCTACGAGCAGTACTTC

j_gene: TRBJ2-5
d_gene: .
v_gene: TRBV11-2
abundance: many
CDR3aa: CASSSQETSGDKETQYF
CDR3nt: TGTGCCAGCAGCTCACAAGAGACATCGGGGGATAAAGAGACCCAGTACTTC

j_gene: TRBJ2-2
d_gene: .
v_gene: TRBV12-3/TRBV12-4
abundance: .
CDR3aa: CASSLKGGGTGELFF
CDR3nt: TGTGCCAGCAGTTTAAAGGGGGGCGGCACCGGGGAGCTGTTTTTT

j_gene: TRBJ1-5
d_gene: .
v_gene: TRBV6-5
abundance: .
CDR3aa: CASSYSDDQPQHF
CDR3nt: TGTGCCAGCAGTTACTCAGACGATCAGCCCCAGCATTTT

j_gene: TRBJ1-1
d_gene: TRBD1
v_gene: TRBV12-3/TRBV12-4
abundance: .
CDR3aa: CASSPGTGRMNTEAFF
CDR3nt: TGTGCCAGCAGTCCCGGGACAGGACGCATGAACACTGAAGCTTTCTTT

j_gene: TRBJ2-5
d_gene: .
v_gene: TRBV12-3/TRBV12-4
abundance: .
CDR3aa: CASRIQLQGRETQYF
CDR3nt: TGTGCCAGCAGAATTCAATTACAGGGAAGGGAGACCCAGTACTTC

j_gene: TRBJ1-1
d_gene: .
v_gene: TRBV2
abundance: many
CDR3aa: CASSEILDDEAFF
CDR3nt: TGTGCCAGCAGTGAGATTTTGGACGATGAAGCTTTCTTT

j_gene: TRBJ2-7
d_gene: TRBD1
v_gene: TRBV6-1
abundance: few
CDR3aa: CASRQGGTYEQYF
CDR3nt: TGTGCCAGTAGACAGGGGGGAACCTACGAGCAGTACTTC

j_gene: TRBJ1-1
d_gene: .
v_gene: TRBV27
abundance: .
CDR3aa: CASSFLGGERTEAFF
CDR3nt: TGTGCCAGCAGTTTCTTGGGAGGTGAACGGACTGAAGCTTTCTTT

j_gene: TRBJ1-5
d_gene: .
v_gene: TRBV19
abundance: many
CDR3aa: CASSIVGFQPQHF
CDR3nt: TGTGCCAGTAGTATTGTGGGGTTTCAGCCCCAGCATTTT

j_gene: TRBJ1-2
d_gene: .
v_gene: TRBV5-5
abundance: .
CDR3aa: CASSPRTPSSFGYTF
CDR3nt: TGTGCCAGCAGCCCAAGGACACCTTCGAGCTTTGGCTACACCTTC

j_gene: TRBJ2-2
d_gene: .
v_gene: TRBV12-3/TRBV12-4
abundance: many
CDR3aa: CASTTDGGRTTGELFF
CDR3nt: TGTGCCAGCACTACAGACGGGGGGCGCACCACCGGGGAGCTGTTTTTT

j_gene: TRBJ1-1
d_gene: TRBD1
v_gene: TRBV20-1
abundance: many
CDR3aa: CSVKDRGWTEAFF
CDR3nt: TGCAGTGTTAAGGACAGGGGGTGGACTGAAGCTTTCTTT

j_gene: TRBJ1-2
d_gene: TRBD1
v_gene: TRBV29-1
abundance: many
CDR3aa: CSARLTGANYGYTF
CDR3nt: TGCAGCGCAAGGCTTACAGGGGCTAACTATGGCTACACCTTC

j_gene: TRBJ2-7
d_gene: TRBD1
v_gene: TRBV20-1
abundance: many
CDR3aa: CSARVQGRGVRASNEQYF
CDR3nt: TGCAGTGCTAGAGTACAGGGGAGAGGGGTTCGCGCAAGTAACGAGCAGTACTTC

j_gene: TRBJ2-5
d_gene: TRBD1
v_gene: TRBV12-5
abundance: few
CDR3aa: CASGQGAWKTQYF
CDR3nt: TGTGCTAGTGGACAGGGGGCGTGGAAGACCCAGTACTTC